The sequence of this TCR beta chain was determined in a study of blood T cell repertoires in COVID-19 (dated by TCRdb to about 2020). The study in broad terms: The collaborator samples originated in the United States, Italy and Spain and spanned the acute and convalescent phases of COVID-19. The repertoires were released in a freely available public database intended as a resource for research on the immune response to SARS-CoV-2. A de-identified subject ID, COVID-19 status, age in years and sex were almost always included in the sample metadata. The material from the prospective study consisted of cDNA or gDNA derived from T cells, B-cell-depleted T cells, or PBMCs. The dataset comprised deeply sampled blood TCRbeta repertoires from subjects exposed to, actively infected with, or recovered from COVID-19. HLA class I and class II types, where available, came from metadata supplied by the sample provider rather than from assay-based typing. Samples came from the ongoing ImmuneRACE study (first 160 participants) plus 1,254 subjects from 6 global collaborators.

TCRbeta CDR3 regions were amplified from genomic DNA by means of the immunoSEQ Assay, a bias-controlled multiplex PCR. Concerning the study's data processing: Nucleated cell counts per sample were estimated from amplification of reference gene primers within the assay. Sequence reads were collapsed and filtered to measure the absolute abundance of every unique TCRbeta CDR3 rearrangement. For each sample, productive Simpson clonality was calculated as the square root of Simpson's diversity index across productive rearrangements. TCRdb provides this immuneACCESS table in a form limited to in-frame rearrangements. Some clones are lacking; in checked studies, under half of them reflect an unresolved V gene, and why the rest are absent is not known. Clonal size and the V and J genes are those of that table, whereas D and trimming came from the DNA. This sample gives just over 300,000 clones in total; around 90% of them show up just once. The ten top clones hold around 4.4% of the sample.

General study outcomes and caveats: How much clinical and demographic metadata was included differed by source and by participant, and the metadata was provided uncurated.

CDR1 and CDR2, per the germline V gene, are SGHRS and YFSETQ. The CDR3 holds 16 amino acids from the cysteine to the phenylalanine. Only CDR3 DNA remains: 48 bases, in frame from the first base. Trimming takes 1 base off V and 3 bases off J; junction bases not matched to a gene: 8. Comment on this clone: The antigen it binds to is not known. No much larger clone is present one base from it, and per-base qualities are unavailable.

Enrolling through a virtual design, the prospective study's participants ranged in age from roughly 18 to 95 years and lived across roughly 23 United States geographic areas. To assign participants to cohorts, the prospective study relied on clinical history that participants themselves reported in a screening survey and a study questionnaire. In the prospective study, whole blood, serum and a nasopharyngeal or oropharyngeal swab were collected from each participant by mobile phlebotomists. Prospective study participants could optionally give additional blood draws and questionnaires over a roughly two-month period. Prospective study blood samples were shipped either frozen or at room temperature before DNA extraction.

The receptor's source is a woman aged 18-35 years with acute COVID-19. The sample was PBMCs or T cells enriched from blood (not recorded which). The chain joins TRBV5-1 to TRBJ2-7, and TRBD1 matches 9 of the central bases. For the CDR3, the sequence is CASSLSPGQGHYEQYF. In nucleotides, the sequence is TGCGCCAGCAGCTTGAGTCCGGGACAGGGACACTACGAGCAGTACTTC.